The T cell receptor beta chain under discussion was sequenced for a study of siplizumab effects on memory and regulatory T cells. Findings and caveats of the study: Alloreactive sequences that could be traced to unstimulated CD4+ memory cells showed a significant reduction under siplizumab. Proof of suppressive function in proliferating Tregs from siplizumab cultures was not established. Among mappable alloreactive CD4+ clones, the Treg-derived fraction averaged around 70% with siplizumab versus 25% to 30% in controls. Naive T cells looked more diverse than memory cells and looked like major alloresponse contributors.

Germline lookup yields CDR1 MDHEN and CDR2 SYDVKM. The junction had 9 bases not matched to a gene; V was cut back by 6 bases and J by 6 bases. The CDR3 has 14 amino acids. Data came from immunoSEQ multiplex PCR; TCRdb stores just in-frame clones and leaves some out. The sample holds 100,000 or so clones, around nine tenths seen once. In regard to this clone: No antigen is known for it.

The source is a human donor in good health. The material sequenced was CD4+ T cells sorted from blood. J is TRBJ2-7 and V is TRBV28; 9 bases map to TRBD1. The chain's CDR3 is CASRLGGTGSEQYF. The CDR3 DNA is TGTGCCAGCAGACTGGGGGGGACAGGGTCCGAGCAGTACTTC.